What follows are 30 T cell receptor beta chains derived from one specimen sequenced in a study of cytomegalovirus exposure and HLA in healthy donors. The PCR made use of 60 Vbeta and 13 Jbeta primers. Profiling relied on immunoSEQ multiplex PCR, and the TCRdb table lists in-frame clones only, not all of them. This sample has 90,000 to 120,000 clones, with over 70% found just once. The specimen sequenced was PBMCs. Receptors were obtained from a man aged 25 to 40 in good health and CMV-seronegative.

The J gene is TRBJ1-2, the V gene TRBV6-5, with a tentative D call TRBD1 (6 bases). The V gene's germline CDR1 is MNHEY and CDR2 SVGAGI. The CDR3 runs 15 residues. V gave up 6 bases and J gave up 6 bases, with 20 bases separating them. CDR3 sequence reads: CASSPGNRVMDGYTF. The CDR3 DNA is TGTGCCAGCAGCCCCGGAAACAGGGTGATGGATGGCTACACCTTC.

V and J are TRBV6-1 and TRBJ2-5; tentatively, D is TRBD1 (5 bases). V was pared by 1 base and J by 2 bases, with 11 bases between. From germline, CDR1 is MNHNS and CDR2 SASEGT. CDR3 length: 15 amino acids. CDR3 coding DNA: TGTGCCAGCAGTGAAGTCCAGGGTAGTCAAGAGACCCAGTACTTC. Translated: CASSEVQGSQETQYF.

The chain links TRBV4-1 to TRBJ1-4; D is ambiguous. V lost 0 bases, J lost 6 bases, and 11 bases lay in between. CDR1 and CDR2 from the germline V gene are MGHRA and YSYEKL. The CDR3 is 15 amino acids. The CDR3 spells CASSQDPGGYEKLFF. The CDR3 coding sequence is TGCGCCAGCAGCCAAGATCCAGGAGGGTATGAAAAACTGTTTTTT.

The chain recombines TRBV6-5 with TRBJ2-7; D perhaps matches TRBD2 (7 bases). V was cut by 11 bases and J by 3 bases, with 14 bases left in between. CDR1 and CDR2 from the germline V gene are MNHEY and SVGAGI. CDR3 length: 12 residues. DNA for the CDR3: TGTGCCCCGGGGGGCGGGGACTACGAGCAGTACTTC. Residues: CAPGGGDYEQYF.

J is TRBJ2-7 and V is TRBV13; D is perhaps TRBD2 (6 bases). The germline V gene has CDR1 PRHDT and CDR2 FYEKMQ (reference sequence). The CDR3 totals 16 residues. The V end was cut by 0 bases, the J end by 2 bases, with 14 bases between. For the CDR3, the DNA is TGTGCCAGCAGCTTAGGATTGGAAGCGGGTGCCTACGAGCAGTACTTC. Translating it yields CASSLGLEAGAYEQYF.

This chain joins TRBV25-1 and TRBJ2-7; D might be TRBD1 (5 bases). V lost 2 bases and J 2 bases, leaving 10 bases between the germline ends. From germline, CDR1 is MGHDK and CDR2 SYGVNS. The CDR3 loop spans 14 amino acids. CDR3 sequence (DNA): TGTGCCAGCAGTGAAGGGGCAAGTCCCTACGAGCAGTACTTC. It specifies CASSEGASPYEQYF.

The V call is TRBV6-1, the J call TRBJ1-2; a possible D gene is TRBD1 (5 bases). Germline CDR1 MNHNS, CDR2 SASEGT. Trimming took off 8 bases at V and 3 bases at J, with 7 bases between the two ends. The CDR3 has 11 residues. The CDR3 DNA is TGTGCCAGCGAACAGGACTATGGCTACACCTTC. This gives the protein CASEQDYGYTF.

The CDR3 DNA reads TGTGCCTGGAGGGCCCGGGGGGTGATGAACTATGGCTACACCTTC. Its translation: CAWRARGVMNYGYTF. This rearrangement joins TRBV30 to TRBJ1-2; a possible D gene is TRBD1 (5 bases). Germline CDR1 and CDR2: GTSNPN and SVGIG (reference sequence). The CDR3 extends over 15 amino acids. Trimming took 3 bases from V and 2 from J, leaving 16 bases between them.

The chain recombines TRBV7-9 with TRBJ2-3; 7 bases line up with TRBD1. Trimming cost V 5 bases and J 4 bases; bases outside gene matches: 9. This CDR3 spans 15 amino acids. CDR1 is SEHNR and CDR2 is FQNEAQ in the germline V gene (reference sequence). CDR3 coding DNA: TGTGCCAGCAGCCCCCGGGACAGAAAATCAGATACGCAGTATTTT. Translated: CASSPRDRKSDTQYF.

The gene calls are TRBV6-1 and TRBJ2-5; TRBD1 matches 12 bases. The CDR3 loop spans 13 amino acids. Trimming cost V 6 bases and J 5 bases; bases outside gene matches: 1. Germline loops: CDR1 MNHNS, CDR2 SASEGT. CDR3 region: CASRGTGGETQYF. DNA for the CDR3: TGTGCCAGCAGGGGGACAGGGGGCGAGACCCAGTACTTC.

This chain joins TRBV28 and TRBJ1-5; 8 bases agree with TRBD1. V was clipped by 4 bases and J by 3 bases; unmatched bases: 8. The CDR3 runs to 16 residues. Germline values: CDR1 MDHEN, CDR2 SYDVKM. The chain's CDR3 is CASSSETGANNQPQHF. The CDR3 DNA follows: TGTGCCAGCAGTTCAGAGACAGGGGCTAACAATCAGCCCCAGCATTTT.

The chain is built from TRBV9 and TRBJ2-2, with TRBD2 identical over 10 bases. The ends lost 5 bases at V and 4 bases at J; junction bases unmatched: 5. In germline, CDR1 is SGDLS, CDR2 YYNGEE. CDR3 length: 15 residues. CDR3 coding DNA: TGTGCCAGCAGAAGCGGGAGGGCCCCCACCGGGGAGCTGTTTTTT. Translation gives CASRSGRAPTGELFF.

In this sample, this clone turned up once. The chain uses TRBV5-1 and TRBJ2-5; 8 nucleotides line up with TRBD2. The CDR3 contains 14 residues. CDR1 is SGHRS, CDR2 YFSETQ, per germline. The J segment lost 5 bases and the V segment lost 4 bases, leaving 7 bases of the junction unmatched. The CDR3 sequence: CASSRAGEVETQYF. In DNA, the CDR3 is TGCGCCAGCAGCCGAGCGGGGGAGGTCGAGACCCAGTACTTC.

The chain has TRBV5-1 and TRBJ1-6; the D gene is possibly TRBD1 (6 bases). Trimming stripped 4 bases from V and 6 bases from J, with 17 bases between. This CDR3 spans 16 amino acids. Germline assignment: CDR1 SGHRS and CDR2 YFSETQ. The CDR3 bases are TGCGCCAGCAGCCGCGCAGGGGATTTAGGTAATTCACCCCTCCACTTT. This encodes CASSRAGDLGNSPLHF. Complete variable domain (other parts from reference TRBV5-1 and TRBJ1-6): KAGVTQTPRYLIKTRGQQVTLSCSPISGHRSVSWYQQTPGQGLQFLFEYFSETQRNKGNFPGRFSGRQFSNSRSEMNVSTLELGDSALYLCASSRAGDLGNSPLHFGNGTRLTVT.

The chain couples TRBV7-9 to TRBJ2-2; 10 bases align to TRBD1. Germline V gene lookup returns CDR1 SEHNR and CDR2 FQNEAQ (reference sequence). V dropped 1 base and J dropped 1; count of bases not matched to a gene: 3. This CDR3 is built from 17 residues. The CDR3 spells CASSLVGTGVNTGELFF. The CDR3 bases are TGTGCCAGCAGCTTAGTAGGGACAGGGGTGAACACCGGGGAGCTGTTTTTT.

The chain couples TRBV9 to TRBJ1-5; possible D gene TRBD1, 6 bases. The V and J ends lost 4 bases and 6 bases respectively, with 8 bases between them. The length of the CDR3 is 12 residues. Germline CDR1 SGDLS, CDR2 YYNGEE. The CDR3, as DNA: TGTGCCAGCAGCACAGGGTTTCAGCCCCAGCATTTT. Its translation is CASSTGFQPQHF. Variable domain in full (rest from reference TRBV9 and TRBJ1-5): DSGVTQTPKHLITATGQRVTLRCSPRSGDLSVYWYQQSLDQGLQFLIQYYNGEERAKGNILERFSAQQFPDLHSELNLSSLELGDSALYFCASSTGFQPQHFGDGTRLSIL.

This chain joins TRBV5-1 and TRBJ1-2, with a weak D call TRBD1 (5 bases). Germline CDR1 reads SGHRS; CDR2 reads YFSETQ. The CDR3 extends over 15 amino acids. Trimming stripped 4 bases from V and 3 bases from J, with 16 bases between. The CDR3 sequence: CASSQSAAGHYGYTF. The CDR3 DNA follows: TGCGCCAGCAGCCAATCCGCGGCAGGGCACTATGGCTACACCTTC.

V usage is TRBV30 and J usage is TRBJ2-5; the match to TRBD2 covers 11 bases. The CDR3 runs to 15 residues. J lost 2 bases, V lost 3 bases, and 5 bases had no gene match. Germline values: CDR1 GTSNPN, CDR2 SVGIG (reference sequence). CDR3 in amino acids: CAWRKGTSGQETQYF. CDR3 nucleotides: TGTGCCTGGAGGAAAGGGACTAGCGGACAAGAGACCCAGTACTTC. Full variable domain (outside the CDR3, taken from reference TRBV30 and TRBJ2-5): SQTIHQWPATLVQPVGSPLSLECTVEGTSNPNLYWYRQAAGRGLQLLFYSVGIGQISSEVPQNLSASRPQDRQFILSSKKLLLSDSGFYLCAWRKGTSGQETQYFGPGTRLLVL.

V gene TRBV19 combines with J gene TRBJ1-4; D remains ambiguous. The CDR3 loop spans 15 amino acids. V was clipped by 8 bases and J by 5 bases, with 18 bases between them. Germline CDR1 is LNHDA and CDR2 is SQIVND (reference sequence). The CDR3 protein is CASQTLTGGNEKLFF. The CDR3 DNA reads TGTGCCAGTCAAACCCTGACGGGCGGGAATGAAAAACTGTTTTTT.

This clone was observed a handful of times. CDR3 residues: CASDSTDTQYF. DNA for the CDR3: TGTGCCAGCGACTCCACAGATACGCAGTATTTT. The V call is TRBV2, the J call TRBJ2-3; D gene ambiguous. V was cut by 8 bases and J by 2 bases, with 5 bases left in between. The CDR3 covers 11 residues. Germline V lookup: CDR1 SNHLY, CDR2 FYNNEI.

The chain has TRBV28 and TRBJ2-1; TRBD2 agrees at 7 bases. The J segment lost 5 bases and the V segment lost 7 bases, leaving 8 bases of the junction unmatched. The CDR3 is 14 amino acids. Germline CDR1 and CDR2: MDHEN and SYDVKM. Here the CDR3 DNA reads TGTGCCAGCACCGGATTGGGAGGGAACAATGAGCAGTTCTTC. This translates into CASTGLGGNNEQFF. Together with reference TRBV28 and TRBJ2-1, the CDR3 gives the full variable domain: DVKVTQSSRYLVKRTGEKVFLECVQDMDHENMFWYRQDPGLGLRLIYFSYDVKMKEKGDIPEGYSVSREKKERFSLILESASTNQTSMYLCASTGLGGNNEQFFGPGTRLTVL.

The chain is built from TRBV7-9 and TRBJ2-7; the match to TRBD1 covers 8 bases. J gave up 2 bases and V 5 bases, and 5 bases lay outside the gene matches. The CDR3 length is 14 residues. Germline V CDR1 and CDR2: SEHNR, FQNEAQ (reference sequence). The CDR3 nucleotides read TGTGCCAGCAGCAACCTACAGGGGGCCTACGAGCAGTACTTC. Amino acid sequence: CASSNLQGAYEQYF.

V usage is TRBV7-8 and J usage is TRBJ2-3, with a weak D call TRBD2 (5 bases). V was cut by 5 bases and J by 0 bases, with 15 bases left in between. The germline V gene encodes CDR1 SGHVS and CDR2 FQNEAQ. The CDR3 is 16 residues long. CDR3 bases: TGTGCCAGCAGCAAGCGGCCACCTACTAGCACAGATACGCAGTATTTT. Translating gives CASSKRPPTSTDTQYF.

The sample holds one count of this clone. V gene TRBV7-2 combines with J gene TRBJ1-2; TRBD1 matches 7 bases. V trimming: 4 bases; J trimming: 8 bases; junction bases outside the gene matches: 13. Germline V gene sequence: CDR1 SGHTA, CDR2 FQGNSA. CDR3 length: 15 amino acids. CDR3 nucleotide sequence: TGTGCCAGCAGCTCCGACAGGGCGCTCCCAGGGGGCTACACCTTC. Residues: CASSSDRALPGGYTF.

This chain joins TRBV13 and TRBJ1-1; TRBD1 matches 7 bases. The junction had 3 bases not matched to a gene; V was cut back by 7 bases and J by 4 bases. This CDR3 is built from 12 residues. Germline V CDR1 and CDR2: PRHDT, FYEKMQ (reference sequence). The CDR3 nucleotides read TGTGCCAGCACCGAGGGGGCCACTGAAGCTTTCTTT. Its protein product is CASTEGATEAFF.

The gene calls are TRBV7-9 and TRBJ2-1; D not resolved. The CDR3 length is 13 residues. V was trimmed by 2 bases and J by 7 bases, leaving 9 bases between them. Germline CDR1 is SEHNR and CDR2 is FQNEAQ (reference sequence). The CDR3 spells CASSLPVWNEQFF. The CDR3 region has the DNA TGTGCCAGCAGCTTACCAGTTTGGAATGAGCAGTTCTTC.

In this sample, this clone turned up a few times. This chain uses TRBV5-1 with TRBJ2-2, with TRBD2 as a possible D gene (5 bases). V lost 5 bases, J lost 5 bases, and 16 bases lay in between. Germline V gene data show CDR1 as SGHRS and CDR2 as YFSETQ. This CDR3 has 15 amino acids. The CDR3 DNA reads TGCGCCAGCAGTCTCCCAGCGGCGAGGACCGGGGAGCTGTTTTTT. Amino acids: CASSLPAARTGELFF.

The chain uses TRBV30 and TRBJ2-1; no clear D. The CDR3 is 14 residues long. V was trimmed by 2 bases and J by 6 bases, leaving 14 bases between them. The germline CDR1 and CDR2 sequences are GTSNPN and SVGIG (reference sequence). CDR3 bases: TGTGCCTGGAGTCCAAGATCCCTCGGCAATGAGCAGTTCTTC. Amino acid sequence: CAWSPRSLGNEQFF.

The genes are TRBV30 and TRBJ1-2; 7 nucleotides line up with TRBD1. Germline-derived CDR1 and CDR2 are GTSNPN and SVGIG (reference sequence). Germline trimming cut 3 bases from V and 7 bases from J; bases unmatched to any gene: 8. CDR3 length: 13 amino acids. CDR3 in amino acids: CAWSHAGGSGYTF. The DNA of the CDR3 is TGTGCCTGGAGCCACGCAGGGGGGTCTGGCTACACCTTC.

This clone was detected once. V and J are TRBV6-5 and TRBJ1-4; no reliable D call. Deletions cut 6 bases from V and 8 bases from J, with 16 bases between. CDR1 is MNHEY, CDR2 SVGAGI, per germline. The CDR3 spans 14 residues. CDR3 in DNA: TGTGCCAGCAGCCCTCATTCGATTCAGGAAAAACTGTTTTTT. It encodes CASSPHSIQEKLFF.